The table lists the clone carrying this T cell receptor (beta chain) with a few counts. The assay was immunoSEQ multiplex PCR, and TCRdb's table has in-frame clones only and misses some. The table lists under 200,000 clones, over 85% of them singletons, with around 3.6% in the top ten. This CDR3 is built from 16 residues. Trimming cost V 4 bases and J 8 bases, with 23 bases left between them. Germline V lookup: CDR1 SGHTA, CDR2 FQGTGA. This record comes from a study of T cell responses to AZD1222 COVID-19 vaccine. V usage is TRBV7-3 and J usage is TRBJ1-2; D is possibly TRBD1 (5 bases). The starting material was peripheral blood, obtained 28 days after the second dose of the MenACWY control vaccine. The origin of this receptor is an adult who received the MenACWY meningococcal vaccine as a control. CDR3 region: CASSYLGPGPTEGYTF. CDR3 sequence (DNA): TGTGCCAGCAGCTACCTAGGTCCAGGGCCGACGGAAGGCTACACCTTC.